The sample holds a few counts of the clone carrying this T cell receptor (beta chain). The target antigen is unknown. V was trimmed by 5 bases and J by 1 base, leaving 21 bases between them. CDR1 is DFQATT and CDR2 is SNEGSKA in the germline V gene (reference sequence). The CDR3 runs 18 residues. This sample is drawn from a study of response to subunit inactivated influenza vaccine. Findings and caveats of the study: Few additional T cells are recruited per seasonal influenza vaccination, authors suggested.

Each CDR3 protein gets one entry after TCRdb re-called the RT-PCR reads with MiXCR. The profile covers under 750,000 distinct CDR3 sequences, with approximately 12% appearing a single time and roughly 10% taken by the ten largest. This clonotype originated in a man aged 50-60 years who received an inactivated influenza vaccine. V is TRBV20-1 and J is TRBJ2-6, with D uncertain. The specimen was PBMCs from blood, collected on the day of vaccination. CDR3 DNA: TGCAGTGCTGATGACAAGAGGCCCCCCAGATCTGGGGCCAACGTCCTGACTTTC. Protein sequence: CSADDKRPPRSGANVLTF.